This TCR beta chain was found in a study of shared clonotypes between healthy human individuals. V was shortened by 4 bases and J by 2 bases, with 9 bases between the two germline ends. Germline CDR1 is SQVTM and CDR2 is ANQGSEA. CDR3 length equals 12 residues. Generated by immunoSEQ multiplex PCR, the TCRdb table keeps only in-frame clones and is missing some. The sample has about 2.5 million clones; 85% to 95% are singletons. The sample consisted of naive CD4+ T cells from PBMCs. Noted subset: CD45RA+ positively selected. This TCR was sampled from a young man in good health. Some clones in this sample may be carry-over from other donors' samples. The genes are TRBV29-1 and TRBJ2-7; D unclear. CDR3 residues: CSVGKVPYEQYF. CDR3 coding DNA: TGCAGCGTTGGTAAGGTCCCCTACGAGCAGTACTTC.